This T cell receptor (beta chain) came from a study of clonality assessment in lymphoblastic leukemia listed by TCRdb under 2018. Library creation used PCR. Data came from an Illumina MiSeq. The public reads were run again by TCRdb, first through fastp at Q25 and then through MiXCR, and only productive beta chains were kept. Each CDR3 protein appears once, grouped with its most common genes and DNA. The sample's table covers roughly six distinct CDR3 sequences. This clonotype was recorded a few times. Its binding antigen is unknown. Per-nucleotide qualities are absent, and no much larger clonotype sits a single base away. The CDR3 measures 16 amino acids from cysteine to phenylalanine. Just CDR3 DNA is preserved here, 48 bases in frame from base 1. Trimming costs V 0 bases and J 3 bases, and their ends lie 15 bases apart. CDR1 SGHRS and CDR2 YFSETQ were looked up in the germline V gene.

This sequence was found in a human donor with acute lymphoblastic leukemia. The rearrangement joined TRBV5-1 to TRBJ1-1; no D gene call is confident. The DNA sequence follows: TGCGCCAGCAGCTTGGGTTCGGGAATTATGGACACTGAAGCTTTCTTT. This gives the protein CASSLGSGIMDTEAFF.